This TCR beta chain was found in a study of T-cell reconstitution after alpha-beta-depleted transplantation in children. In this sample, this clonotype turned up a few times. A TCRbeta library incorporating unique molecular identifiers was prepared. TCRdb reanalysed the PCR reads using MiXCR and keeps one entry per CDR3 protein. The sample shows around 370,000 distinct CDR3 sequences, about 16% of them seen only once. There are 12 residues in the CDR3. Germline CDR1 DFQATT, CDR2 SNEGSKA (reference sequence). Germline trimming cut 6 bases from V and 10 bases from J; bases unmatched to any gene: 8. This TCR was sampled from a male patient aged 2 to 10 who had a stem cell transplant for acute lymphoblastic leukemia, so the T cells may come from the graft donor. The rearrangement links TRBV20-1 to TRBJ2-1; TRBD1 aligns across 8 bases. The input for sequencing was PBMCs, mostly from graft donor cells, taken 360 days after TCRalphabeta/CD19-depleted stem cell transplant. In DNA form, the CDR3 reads TGCAGTGCAGGACAGGGAATGTGGGAGCAGTTCTTC. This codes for CSAGQGMWEQFF.